This T cell receptor beta chain emerged from a study of T cell responses to AZD1222 COVID-19 vaccine. Whole-study results and caveats: Receipt of two AZD1222 doses was followed by a rise in Spike-specific TCR breadth and depth. Sampled repertoires all dated from after the peak T cell response.

Concerning this clone itself: Its antigen is as yet unknown.

The CDR3 extends over 17 amino acids. Germline CDR1 MDHEN, CDR2 SYDVKM. Trimming stripped 5 bases from V and 2 bases from J, with 19 bases between. Sequencing was performed with immunoSEQ multiplex PCR; in TCRdb, only in-frame clones are kept and a portion is missing. The sample holds hundreds of thousands of clones, almost 95% seen once. The receptor was derived from an adult who received the AZD1222 COVID-19 vaccine. The chain uses TRBV28 and TRBJ1-5, with D perhaps TRBD1 (6 bases). Source: peripheral blood, taken 28 days after the second AZD1222 dose. The CDR3 sequence: CASSMGRGVRGNQPQHF. DNA of the CDR3: TGTGCCAGCAGTATGGGGAGGGGGGTTAGAGGCAATCAGCCCCAGCATTTT.